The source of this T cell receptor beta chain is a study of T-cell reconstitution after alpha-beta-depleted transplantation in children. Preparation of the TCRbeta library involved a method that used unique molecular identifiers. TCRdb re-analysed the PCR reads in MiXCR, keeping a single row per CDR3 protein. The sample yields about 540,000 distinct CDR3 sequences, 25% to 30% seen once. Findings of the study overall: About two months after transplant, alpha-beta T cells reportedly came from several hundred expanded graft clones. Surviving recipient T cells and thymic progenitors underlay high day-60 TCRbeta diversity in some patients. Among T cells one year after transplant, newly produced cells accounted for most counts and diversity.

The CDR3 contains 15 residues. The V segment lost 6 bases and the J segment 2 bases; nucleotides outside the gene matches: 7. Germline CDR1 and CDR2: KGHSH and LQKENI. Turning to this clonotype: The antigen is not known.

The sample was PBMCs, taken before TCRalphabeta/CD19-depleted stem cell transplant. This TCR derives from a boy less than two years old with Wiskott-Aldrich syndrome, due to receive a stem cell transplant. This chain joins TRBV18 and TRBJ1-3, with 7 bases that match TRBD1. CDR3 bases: TGTGCCAGCTCCCCCACAGGGGCCACTGGAAACACCATATATTTT. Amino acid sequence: CASSPTGATGNTIYF.